The present entry profiles one T cell receptor beta chain with its context. Its antigen remains unidentified. The data were taken from a study of T cells in Graves' hyperthyroidism and ophthalmopathy. For the study at large: Peripheral blood sampling occurred at initial diagnosis, before any treatment. Study-wide results and limits: A model of 13 V-J features distinguished ophthalmopathy from stable hyperthyroidism. Most clonotypes expanded in thyroid above 0.001 were likewise present in blood.

Researchers barred patients who had uncontrolled infection, other autoimmune disease, pregnancy or lactation. Using RNA transcripts as the source, TCR beta CDR3 regions were amplified. RT-PCR in the first round (using the HTBI primer set) targeted the TCR CDR3. TCRdb reprocessed the multiplex PCR reads via MiXCR and lists one record per CDR3 protein. The repertoire holds 400,000 or so distinct CDR3 sequences, with around an eighth as singletons. The V gene's germline CDR1 is SQVTM and CDR2 ANQGSEA. The CDR3 has 14 amino acids. Germline trimming cut 4 bases from V and 6 bases from J; bases unmatched to any gene: 9.

The V gene is TRBV29-1, the J gene TRBJ2-1; 7 nucleotides line up with TRBD2. The source of this sequence is a man aged 45 to 65 with Graves' ophthalmopathy. Sequences were obtained from blood. CDR3 nucleotide sequence: TGCAGCGTTGTTGGCGGGAGTTCACTCAATGAGCAGTTCTTC. This translates into CSVVGGSSLNEQFF.